These T cell receptor beta chains were read from a single sample in a study of blood T cells in healthy people across ages. One entry per CDR3 protein results from TCRdb running MiXCR on the 5' RACE reads. This sample has about 630,000 distinct CDR3 sequences, with roughly 20% found just once. Sequenced input: blood. The source is a man in his sixties or seventies in good health. CDR3s include the opening cysteine and the closing phenylalanine or tryptophan. The D gene is left open where the match is weak. Not all rows give a size; the values are once, few, many and, for expanded clones, a class.

V,J,size,D,DNA,CDR3
TRBV4-1,TRBJ2-1,.,TRBD2,TGCGCCAGCAGCCAAGATTCTAGCGGGTCCTACAATGAGCAGTTCTTC,CASSQDSSGSYNEQFF
TRBV11-2,TRBJ1-4,.,.,TGTGCCAGCAGCTTAGGGGGCTCCCCTAATGAAAAACTGTTTTTT,CASSLGGSPNEKLFF
TRBV11-2,TRBJ2-1,few,.,TGTGTCAGCAGCTTAGTTAGCGGAACCTACAATGAGCAGTTCTTC,CVSSLVSGTYNEQFF
TRBV5-1,TRBJ2-4,.,.,TGCGCCAGCAGCTTGAGGTGGGAGGCCAAAAACATTCAGTACTTC,CASSLRWEAKNIQYF
TRBV3-1,TRBJ2-3,few,.,TGTGCCAGCAGCCAACCCGCTAGCCTCGGAGATACGCAGTATTTT,CASSQPASLGDTQYF
TRBV5-1,TRBJ2-1,.,TRBD1,TGCGCCAGCAGCTTGGCGACAGGGGGCTTTGATGAGCAGTTCTTC,CASSLATGGFDEQFF
TRBV7-6,TRBJ2-1,.,TRBD2,TGTGCCAGCAGCTTAGTCGATAGCGGGAGGTTAAATGAGCAGTTCTTC,CASSLVDSGRLNEQFF
TRBV24-1,TRBJ2-7,few,TRBD2,TGTGCCACCAGTGATCGGACTAGCGGCTCCTACGAGCAGTACTTC,CATSDRTSGSYEQYF
TRBV9,TRBJ1-6,.,.,TGTGCCAGCAGCCATAATGGCAAACAAAGAGGGGACCGATATTCACCCCTCCACTTT,CASSHNGKQRGDRYSPLHF
TRBV5-1,TRBJ2-7,.,TRBD2,TGCGCCAGCAGCTTGAGAGCGGGAGAACAATACGAGCAGTACTTC,CASSLRAGEQYEQYF
TRBV29-1,TRBJ2-1,.,.,TGCAGCGTTGGTGGGGGGTACAATGAGCAGTTCTTC,CSVGGGYNEQFF
TRBV7-2,TRBJ1-4,few,.,TGTGCCAGCAGCTTAGTGGGGGCGAGAGGTGAAAAACTGTTTTTT,CASSLVGARGEKLFF
TRBV14,TRBJ2-1,.,.,TGTGCCAGCAGCCAAGATTTGAGATGGGACAATGAGCAGTTCTTC,CASSQDLRWDNEQFF
TRBV28,TRBJ2-4,few,TRBD2,TGTGCCAGCAGTCCGCGCTGGGAGCGGGGGGACAAAAACATTCAGTACTTC,CASSPRWERGDKNIQYF
TRBV20-1,TRBJ2-3,few,TRBD2,TGCAGTGCTAGAGATCGCCTAGCGGGAGCATCTGATACGCAGTATTTT,CSARDRLAGASDTQYF
TRBV6-1,TRBJ2-7,few,.,TGTGCCGCGGCCTCCTCCTACGAGCAGTACTTC,CAAASSYEQYF
TRBV7-9,TRBJ1-4,.,TRBD1,TGTGCCAGCAGCGTCCGGGACAGCGATGAAAAACTGTTTTTT,CASSVRDSDEKLFF
TRBV20-1,TRBJ2-4,few,.,TGCAGTGCTACGTACAAGGATGCAAACATTCAGTACTTC,CSATYKDANIQYF
TRBV4-1,TRBJ2-7,.,TRBD1,TGCGCCAGCAGGCAGGGTTCCGGTCGGGACAGCTCCTACGAGCAGTACTTC,CASRQGSGRDSSYEQYF
TRBV11-2,TRBJ2-1,.,TRBD2,TGTGCCAGCAGCTCCCCATTATGGTCGACTAGCGTATACAGTGAGCAGTTCTTC,CASSSPLWSTSVYSEQFF
TRBV12-3/TRBV12-4,TRBJ2-5,.,.,TGTGCCATCAACTCGGGGACCACTAAGGGGACCCAGTACTTC,CAINSGTTKGTQYF
TRBV28,TRBJ1-1,.,TRBD1,TGTGTGTCCGGGACAGGGGGCTTGGACACTGAAGCTTTCTTT,CVSGTGGLDTEAFF
TRBV15,TRBJ1-2,few,.,TGTGCCACCAGCAGAGAGAGACGGATCTATGGCTACACCTTC,CATSRERRIYGYTF
TRBV20-1,TRBJ1-4,.,.,TGCAGTGCTCGCGACGGTCGGGCACCTAATGAAAAACTGTTTTTT,CSARDGRAPNEKLFF
TRBV20-1,TRBJ2-1,.,.,TGCAGTGCTACCCTAGGACTATCGACCTACAATGAGCAGTTCTTC,CSATLGLSTYNEQFF
TRBV5-4,TRBJ2-1,.,TRBD2,TGTGCCAGCAGCCGACTAGCGGAGACTTACAATGAGCAGTTCTTC,CASSRLAETYNEQFF
TRBV6-5,TRBJ2-7,.,.,TGTGCCAGCAGCAAGGGCCCGGCGGCCTACGAGCAGTACTTC,CASSKGPAAYEQYF
TRBV5-1,TRBJ2-1,once,.,TGCGCCAGCAGCTTTCGTAGAGGGGGGTCCGCTGGCAATGAGCAGTTCTTC,CASSFRRGGSAGNEQFF
TRBV5-1,TRBJ2-7,.,TRBD1,TGCGCCAGCAGCCGGAGACAGGGGTCTTACGAGCAGTACTTC,CASSRRQGSYEQYF